Presented here are 25 T cell receptor beta chains from one specimen sequenced in a study of beta chain features in type 1 diabetes. Since all of the isolated RNA was reverse transcribed, expressed TCRB transcripts were what got sequenced. Only in-frame clones appear in the TCRdb table, and some are missing; sequencing was by immunoSEQ multiplex PCR. The sample carries a few hundred thousand clones, roughly 16% recorded once. The sample comprised naive CD4+ T cells from blood. These receptors came from a woman aged 18-35 years in good health.

The CDR3 nucleotides are TGTGCCTGGAATCCGGGGTCTGGGGCCAACGTCCTGACTTTC. Amino acid sequence: CAWNPGSGANVLTF. The rearrangement links TRBV30 to TRBJ2-6; D is perhaps TRBD2 (5 bases). This CDR3 comprises 14 residues. The V gene lost 4 bases and the J gene lost 1 base, with 8 bases spanning the gap. Germline values: CDR1 GTSNPN, CDR2 SVGIG (reference sequence).

J is TRBJ2-1 and V is TRBV30; 12 bases agree with TRBD2. Looked up from germline, CDR1 is GTSNPN and CDR2 is SVGIG (reference sequence). After removal of 2 bases from V and 8 bases from J, the junction contained 7 bases not matched to a gene. CDR3 length: 15 amino acids. CDR3 nucleotide sequence: TGTGCCTGGAGTCCTGGACTAGCGGGAAATCATGAGCAGTTCTTC. Protein sequence: CAWSPGLAGNHEQFF.

This chain uses TRBV7-2 with TRBJ2-3; 10 bases are shared with TRBD2. The CDR3 totals 15 residues. Germline CDR1 and CDR2: SGHTA and FQGNSA. V was clipped by 0 bases and J by 6 bases; unmatched bases: 3. The CDR3 DNA is TGTGCCAGCAGCTTAGCGCTAGCGGGAGTGGATACGCAGTATTTT. Amino acid sequence: CASSLALAGVDTQYF.

V usage is TRBV5-1 and J usage is TRBJ2-1; D might be TRBD2 (5 bases). The V gene's germline CDR1 is SGHRS and CDR2 YFSETQ. This CDR3 has 13 residues. The ends were cut back, 4 bases at V and 7 bases at J, with 12 bases in the middle. The CDR3 reads CASSSEGWNEQFF. The CDR3 nucleotides are TGCGCCAGCAGCAGCGAGGGATGGAATGAGCAGTTCTTC. Looking up the rest from reference TRBV5-1 and TRBJ2-1 gives the full variable domain: KAGVTQTPRYLIKTRGQQVTLSCSPISGHRSVSWYQQTPGQGLQFLFEYFSETQRNKGNFPGRFSGRQFSNSRSEMNVSTLELGDSALYLCASSSEGWNEQFFGPGTRLTVL.

This chain links TRBV18 with TRBJ2-1; a possible D gene is TRBD1 (5 bases). Trimming shortened V by 0 bases and J by 8 bases, and 11 bases separated the two germline ends. Germline V CDR1 and CDR2: KGHSH, LQKENI. The CDR3 extends over 14 amino acids. DNA for the CDR3: TGTGCCAGCTCACCACCCCATTGGGGCGATGAGCAGTTCTTC. This codes for CASSPPHWGDEQFF.

Worth noting for this clone: Other DNA sequences from this sample encode an identical CDR3 as well. The V call is TRBV28, the J call TRBJ2-7, with 11 bases fitting TRBD2. The ends lost 3 bases at V and 0 bases at J; junction bases unmatched: 1. CDR1 and CDR2 (germline): MDHEN, SYDVKM. This CDR3 has 15 amino acids. CDR3 DNA sequence: TGTGCCAGCAGTTTTGGACTAGCGGGCTCCTACGAGCAGTACTTC. Amino acid sequence: CASSFGLAGSYEQYF. Supplemented by reference TRBV28 and TRBJ2-7, the full variable domain reads DVKVTQSSRYLVKRTGEKVFLECVQDMDHENMFWYRQDPGLGLRLIYFSYDVKMKEKGDIPEGYSVSREKKERFSLILESASTNQTSMYLCASSFGLAGSYEQYFGPGTRLTVT.

This clone was seen a few times. This sequence joins TRBV5-1 and TRBJ1-1; 9 bases are a match to TRBD1. This CDR3 is built from 14 residues. The trim removed 4 bases at V and 8 bases at J, leaving 9 bases unmatched. Germline CDR1 SGHRS, CDR2 YFSETQ. DNA of the CDR3: TGCGCCAGCAGCCGGGACAGGGTTGGACCGGAAGCTTTCTTT. Its translation is CASSRDRVGPEAFF.

Only a few counts were recorded for this clone. The chain uses TRBV4-3 and TRBJ2-1; 11 nucleotides match TRBD2. The trim removed 5 bases at V and 10 bases at J, leaving 10 bases unmatched. CDR1 LGHNA and CDR2 YSLEER come from the germline V gene. This CDR3 has 15 residues. CDR3 sequence: CASSYKAGTSGEQFF. The CDR3 region has the DNA TGCGCCAGCAGCTATAAAGCCGGGACTAGCGGAGAGCAGTTCTTC.

The DNA of the CDR3 is TGTGCCAGCAGTGGGGCCCGGGGGTATGGCTACACCTTC. This sequence encodes CASSGARGYGYTF. The chain combines TRBV27 with TRBJ1-2; TRBD1 is a possible D gene (5 bases). CDR1 is MNHEY and CDR2 is SMNVEV in the germline V gene (reference sequence). The ends were cut back, 5 bases at V and 5 bases at J, with 12 bases in the middle. The CDR3 extends over 13 amino acids.

The chain combines TRBV29-1 with TRBJ1-4; TRBD1 matches at 7 bases. The CDR3 runs 13 residues. Germline CDR1 reads SQVTM; CDR2 reads ANQGSEA. J was trimmed by 2 bases and V by 6 bases; bases with no gene match: 3. The CDR3: CSVVRGTNEKLFF. As DNA, the CDR3 is TGCAGCGTGGTCAGGGGGACTAATGAAAAACTGTTTTTT.

The rearrangement joins TRBV5-1 to TRBJ2-7, with 9 positions matching TRBD2. The CDR3 has 14 amino acids. Germline V gene data show CDR1 as SGHRS and CDR2 as YFSETQ. Germline trimming cut 4 bases from V and 3 bases from J; bases unmatched to any gene: 5. The CDR3 is CASSPGAGGYEQYF. CDR3 sequence (DNA): TGCGCCAGCAGCCCTGGAGCGGGGGGCTACGAGCAGTACTTC.

This chain links TRBV9 with TRBJ1-3, with TRBD1 matching over 7 bases. The CDR3 runs to 13 residues. Germline-derived CDR1 and CDR2 are SGDLS and YYNGEE. The junction had 2 bases not matched to a gene; V was cut back by 0 bases and J by 8 bases. CDR3 nucleotides: TGTGCCAGCAGCGTAGACAGGGGCCACACCATATATTTT. Residues: CASSVDRGHTIYF. The variable domain in full, completed from reference TRBV9 and TRBJ1-3, reads DSGVTQTPKHLITATGQRVTLRCSPRSGDLSVYWYQQSLDQGLQFLIQYYNGEERAKGNILERFSAQQFPDLHSELNLSSLELGDSALYFCASSVDRGHTIYFGEGSWLTVV.

This clone was detected only a few times. The rearrangement uses TRBV15 and TRBJ2-1; TRBD2 agrees at 16 bases. V trimming: 5 bases; J trimming: 7 bases; junction bases outside the gene matches: 2. The CDR3 covers 15 residues. CDR1 and CDR2 from the germline V gene are LNHNV and YYDKDF (reference sequence). The CDR3, as DNA: TGTGCCACCAGCGGGACTAGCGGGGGGGGGAATGAGCAGTTCTTC. This encodes CATSGTSGGGNEQFF.

Notes on this clone: A read error may account for a junction end that differs from germline. V is TRBV29-1 and J is TRBJ2-7; TRBD1 agrees at 7 bases. This CDR3 is built from 13 residues. CDR1 SQVTM and CDR2 ANQGSEA come from the germline V gene. The CDR3 DNA sequence: TGCAGCGTTGCTGACAGGGAATCCTCCGAGCAGTACTTC. Amino acids: CSVADRESSEQYF.

J is TRBJ2-1 and V is TRBV30; 7 positions agree with TRBD1. From germline, CDR1 is GTSNPN and CDR2 SVGIG (reference sequence). V shed 3 bases, J shed 9 bases, and the junction held 8 bases outside the gene matches. This CDR3 comprises 13 residues. This CDR3 reads CAWSDRELGEQFF. CDR3 DNA: TGTGCCTGGAGCGACAGGGAGCTGGGTGAGCAGTTCTTC.

Concerning this clone: The sample holds other DNA sequences that translate to the same CDR3. The rearrangement joins TRBV29-1 to TRBJ1-1, with D unclear. Trimming pared 3 bases from V and 0 bases from J, leaving 8 bases between. CDR3 length: 13 amino acids. Per germline, CDR1 SQVTM and CDR2 ANQGSEA. CDR3 amino acids: CSVEGRMNTEAFF. DNA of the CDR3: TGCAGCGTTGAGGGCAGAATGAACACTGAAGCTTTCTTT.

The table lists this clone with a few counts. The chain employs TRBV2 and TRBJ1-2; 9 bases map to TRBD1. The V segment lost 2 bases and the J segment 7 bases; nucleotides outside the gene matches: 5. Germline loops: CDR1 SNHLY, CDR2 FYNNEI. This CDR3 contains 14 residues. The CDR3 bases are TGTGCCAGCAGTGAAACCACAGGGGGCACTGGCTACACCTTC. Protein: CASSETTGGTGYTF.

There are a few counts of this clone. V gene TRBV5-1 combines with J gene TRBJ2-7; 9 nucleotides line up with TRBD1. The CDR3 totals 15 residues. V trimming: 3 bases; J trimming: 1 base; junction bases outside the gene matches: 5. Germline CDR1 SGHRS, CDR2 YFSETQ. In DNA form, the CDR3 reads TGCGCCAGCAGCTGGCGCGGACAGGGGTCCTACGAGCAGTACTTC. Protein product: CASSWRGQGSYEQYF.

The genes are TRBV9 and TRBJ2-7, with D perhaps TRBD2 (6 bases). The CDR3 sequence is 15 residues long. Germline-derived CDR1 and CDR2 are SGDLS and YYNGEE. V was clipped by 3 bases and J by 5 bases, with 18 bases between them. The CDR3 loop reads CASSATSRSGDEQYF. In nucleotides, the CDR3 is TGTGCCAGCAGCGCTACTAGCAGGTCCGGTGACGAGCAGTACTTC.

This clone was recorded a few times. The V call is TRBV5-1, the J call TRBJ2-1, with 8 bases matching TRBD2. V was clipped by 0 bases and J by 6 bases; unmatched bases: 2. There are 14 residues in the CDR3. Germline V gene sequence: CDR1 SGHRS, CDR2 YFSETQ. CDR3 sequence reads: CASSLVAGPNEQFF. CDR3 DNA sequence: TGCGCCAGCAGCTTGGTAGCGGGGCCCAATGAGCAGTTCTTC.

This clone showed up just a few times. The chain has TRBV7-9 and TRBJ2-1, with D tentatively TRBD2 (5 bases). The length of the CDR3 is 14 residues. Germline loops: CDR1 SEHNR, CDR2 FQNEAQ (reference sequence). V lost 10 bases and J 8 bases, leaving 21 bases between the germline ends. The CDR3 protein is CATNLLSSSDEQFF. The CDR3 DNA sequence: TGTGCCACCAACTTATTGTCTAGTAGCGATGAGCAGTTCTTC.

The V and J genes are TRBV19 and TRBJ2-5; D perhaps matches TRBD1 (6 bases). Germline lookup yields CDR1 LNHDA and CDR2 SQIVND (reference sequence). V was cut by 3 bases and J by 0 bases, with 11 bases left in between. This CDR3 comprises 15 residues. CDR3 bases: TGTGCCAGTAGTATGATGACAGGCTACCAAGAGACCCAGTACTTC. This codes for CASSMMTGYQETQYF. Based on the CDR3 plus reference TRBV19 and TRBJ2-5, the full variable domain is DGGITQSPKYLFRKEGQNVTLSCEQNLNHDAMYWYRQDPGQGLRLIYYSQIVNDFQKGDIAEGYSVSREKKESFPLTVTSAQKNPTAFYLCASSMMTGYQETQYFGPGTRLLVL.

This clone occurred a few times. This chain uses TRBV29-1 with TRBJ1-4; 9 nucleotides agree with TRBD1. Germline assignment: CDR1 SQVTM and CDR2 ANQGSEA. The CDR3 has 14 residues. The trim removed 3 bases at V and 5 bases at J, leaving 4 bases unmatched. CDR3 nucleotide sequence: TGCAGCGTTGATAAGACAGGGGGAAATGAAAAACTGTTTTTT. It encodes CSVDKTGGNEKLFF.

This clone has more than one count but fewer than ten. The chain is built from TRBV30 and TRBJ2-1, with TRBD2 matching over 15 bases. Germline V gives CDR1 GTSNPN, CDR2 SVGIG (reference sequence). The CDR3 is 14 amino acids. Unmatched junction bases numbered 1, after V lost 3 bases and J lost 7 bases. The CDR3 coding sequence is TGTGCCTGGAGGGGACTAGCGGGAGGTAATGAGCAGTTCTTC. This translates into CAWRGLAGGNEQFF.

The chain employs TRBV4-3 and TRBJ2-1; 7 bases are a match to TRBD2. Trimming cost V 4 bases and J 0 bases; bases outside gene matches: 9. Germline values: CDR1 LGHNA, CDR2 YSLEER. The CDR3 extends over 17 amino acids. The CDR3 region has the DNA TGCGCCAGCAGCCTGATCCGTGGGAGGGACTCCTACAATGAGCAGTTCTTC. Translated: CASSLIRGRDSYNEQFF.